This TCR beta chain was identified in a study of blood T cell repertoires in COVID-19 (dated by TCRdb to 2020 to 2022). With regard to the full study: Collaborator samples came from the United States, Italy and Spain and covered acute and convalescent phases of COVID-19. The material from the prospective study consisted of cDNA or gDNA derived from T cells, B-cell-depleted T cells, or PBMCs. The repertoires were made available in a free public database intended to serve as a resource for research on the immune response to SARS-CoV-2. A de-identified subject ID, COVID-19 status, age in years and sex were almost always included in the sample metadata. Where HLA class I and class II types were available, the types were taken from metadata supplied by the sample provider, not from assay-based typing. The samples were drawn from the first 160 participants of the ongoing ImmuneRACE study and from some 1,300 subjects provided by 6 global collaborators. Deeply sampled blood TCRbeta repertoires from subjects exposed to, actively infected with, or recovered from COVID-19 were included in the dataset. Here is what the overall study found, with its caveats: How much clinical and demographic metadata was included differed by source and by participant, and the metadata was provided uncurated.

Relative to germline, V is 4 bases shorter and J is 4 bases shorter, with 10 bases between their ends. Reading the germline V gene gives CDR1 KGHSH and CDR2 LQKENI. Taken from cysteine to phenylalanine, the CDR3 has 13 residues. The DNA shown is the 39-base CDR3, in frame from base 1. The immunoSEQ Assay, a bias-controlled multiplex PCR, was used to amplify TCRbeta CDR3 regions from genomic DNA. Concerning the study's data processing: Within the assay, amplification of reference gene primers was used to estimate how many nucleated cells each sample contained. To quantify the absolute abundance of each unique TCRbeta CDR3 rearrangement, sequence reads were collapsed and filtered. For each sample, productive Simpson clonality was calculated by taking the square root of Simpson's diversity index across productive rearrangements. TCRdb stores this immuneACCESS table with in-frame sequences only. Part of the clones is absent; in the studies checked, under half of the shortfall reflects unresolved V genes, and no reason is known for the rest. V and J calls and clone size come straight from that table; D and trimming were deduced from the DNA. Recorded for this sample are over 80,000 clones; 60% to 85% of them occurred a single time. The top ten hold 15% to 20% of the sample.

Each collaborating institution followed its own protocols to collect whole blood in K2EDTA tubes. For TCRbeta analysis, collaborators shipped samples as frozen whole blood, isolated PBMCs, or DNA extracted from either of those sample types. Turning to this clone: Its antigen is unknown. Base qualities were left out, and no much larger clone turns up one base away.

The specimen was peripheral blood. The receptor's source is an elderly woman with active or convalescent COVID-19. This chain joins TRBV18 to TRBJ1-1; TRBD1 is a possible D gene, resting on 6 matching bases. The nucleotides are TGTGCCAGCTCACGCCAGGGGCCCACTGAAGCTTTCTTT. Its translation is CASSRQGPTEAFF.